This entry lists 21 T cell receptor beta chains sequenced from one sample in a study of memory B cells and T cells in multiple sclerosis. These receptors have no identified antigens. Stimulus-free culture yielded autoproliferating CFSE-dim and non-proliferating CFSE-high T cells, each sequenced separately. Pooled replicate wells came from around 5x10^7 CFSE-labeled PBMCs cultured roughly seven days without stimulus. Here immunoSEQ multiplex PCR was the method, and the copy in TCRdb shows in-frame clones only, minus some. The sample consists of some 48,000 clones, about four fifths of them appearing once. The sample taken for sequencing was PBMCs from blood kept in culture. The source of these receptors is a human donor with multiple sclerosis.

The chain recombines TRBV21-1 with TRBJ2-3; the D segment call TRBD1 is taken from the table without a DNA check. TRBV21-1 is noted as a pseudogene. This CDR3 contains 15 residues. CDR3 in amino acids: CASCSWDRGTDTQYF. The CDR3 DNA reads as TGTGCCAGCTGCAGCTGGGACAGGGGCACAGATACGCAGTATTTT.

This sequence joins TRBV5-1 and TRBJ2-3; 7 bases align to TRBD1. CDR1 SGHRS and CDR2 YFSETQ come from the germline V gene. The CDR3 is 16 amino acids. V lost 0 bases, J lost 0 bases, and 4 bases stayed unmatched. The CDR3 DNA follows: TGCGCCAGCAGCTTGGAGGGGGCAGTCAGCACAGATACGCAGTATTTT. Translating gives CASSLEGAVSTDTQYF.

The rearrangement links TRBV5-1 to TRBJ1-6; D is unclear. The CDR3 totals 14 residues. Between the trimmed V and J ends, which lost 1 base and 6 bases, there was a span of 8 bases. In germline, CDR1 is SGHRS, CDR2 YFSETQ. This chain's CDR3 is CASSLRSGNSPLHF. CDR3 in DNA: TGCGCCAGCAGCTTGCGATCGGGTAATTCACCCCTCCACTTT. The full variable domain, rest sourced from reference TRBV5-1 and TRBJ1-6, is KAGVTQTPRYLIKTRGQQVTLSCSPISGHRSVSWYQQTPGQGLQFLFEYFSETQRNKGNFPGRFSGRQFSNSRSEMNVSTLELGDSALYLCASSLRSGNSPLHFGNGTRLTVT.

This clone was counted a single time. J is TRBJ2-3 and V is TRBV9; 7 nucleotides agree with TRBD1. V gave up 4 bases and J gave up 4 bases; unmatched junction bases: 18. Germline V CDR1 and CDR2: SGDLS, YYNGEE. The CDR3 sequence is 18 residues long. CDR3 sequence: CASSLDPTGRGSADTQYF. As DNA, the CDR3 is TGTGCCAGCAGCTTAGACCCGACAGGGCGTGGGAGTGCAGATACGCAGTATTTT.

The rearrangement uses TRBV4-2 and TRBJ2-7; possible D gene TRBD2, 7 bases. The CDR3 extends over 15 amino acids. V dropped 4 bases and J dropped 5 bases, with 18 bases sitting between them. CDR1 LGHNA and CDR2 YNFKEQ come from the germline V gene. Here the CDR3 reads CASSLGGGPLDEQYF. In nucleotides, the CDR3 is TGTGCCAGCAGCCTGGGGGGGGGCCCCCTGGACGAGCAGTACTTC.

The chain links TRBV5-1 to TRBJ1-5; D possibly corresponds to TRBD1 (5 bases). This CDR3 has 14 amino acids. The germline CDR1 and CDR2 sequences are SGHRS and YFSETQ. V gave up 1 base and J gave up 8 bases, with 13 bases separating them. CDR3 in DNA: TGCGCCAGCAGCTTGTTTGGCAGGGAGGAGCCCCAGCATTTT. Translating gives CASSLFGREEPQHF. Complete variable domain (other parts from reference TRBV5-1 and TRBJ1-5): KAGVTQTPRYLIKTRGQQVTLSCSPISGHRSVSWYQQTPGQGLQFLFEYFSETQRNKGNFPGRFSGRQFSNSRSEMNVSTLELGDSALYLCASSLFGREEPQHFGDGTRLSIL.

The table lists this clone with a few counts. The V and J genes are TRBV4-3 and TRBJ1-5; D is perhaps TRBD1 (6 bases). The V and J ends lost 0 bases and 6 bases respectively, with 12 bases between them. The CDR3 has 15 amino acids. Germline loops: CDR1 LGHNA, CDR2 YSLEER. In DNA form, the CDR3 reads TGCGCCAGCAGCCAAGATATCCAGGGGAGTCAGCCCCAGCATTTT. Translating it yields CASSQDIQGSQPQHF.

The V and J genes are TRBV18 and TRBJ2-2; D is perhaps TRBD2 (6 bases). Per the germline V gene, CDR1 is KGHSH and CDR2 is LQKENI. The ends were cut back, 3 bases at V and 4 bases at J, with 18 bases in the middle. The CDR3 length is 17 residues. The CDR3 DNA sequence: TGTGCCAGCTCACCTCTACGGGGGAGATTGAGCACCGGGGAGCTGTTTTTT. It encodes CASSPLRGRLSTGELFF.

The CDR3 here is CASIGPAGSSYSGANVLTF. The CDR3 nucleotides read TGTGCCAGCATTGGGCCGGCAGGCTCATCTTACTCTGGGGCCAACGTCCTGACTTTC. The rearrangement links TRBV2 to TRBJ2-6; no definite D call. The V end was cut by 7 bases, the J end by 0 bases, with 22 bases between. The germline CDR1 and CDR2 sequences are SNHLY and FYNNEI. CDR3 length: 19 amino acids.

The chain employs TRBV29-1 and TRBJ2-7; possible D gene TRBD1, 6 bases. Germline V gene sequence: CDR1 SQVTM, CDR2 ANQGSEA. The CDR3 runs 11 residues. Trimming removed 7 bases from V and 7 bases from J, with 14 bases in between. CDR3 in DNA: TGCAGCGGTACAGGGCGCGGGGAGCAGTACTTC. Translating gives CSGTGRGEQYF.

This clone came up once. The CDR3 nucleotides are TGCAGCGTTGAAGTGTCCGGAACCACTGAAGCTTTCTTT. Translated: CSVEVSGTTEAFF. V gene TRBV29-1 combines with J gene TRBJ1-1; D gene ambiguous. Germline CDR1 and CDR2: SQVTM and ANQGSEA. This CDR3 has 13 residues. Trimming took off 1 base at V and 4 bases at J, with 10 bases between the two ends.

The chain has TRBV7-9 and TRBJ2-1; 10 bases line up with TRBD2. Germline V lookup: CDR1 SEHNR, CDR2 FQNEAQ (reference sequence). J lost 9 bases, V lost 8 bases, and 10 bases had no gene match. The CDR3 is made up of 14 amino acids. The DNA for the CDR3 is TGTGCCAGCGTCCTCAGCGGGGGGGCAATTGAGCAGTTCTTC. It specifies CASVLSGGAIEQFF.

The rearrangement uses TRBV5-8 and TRBJ1-1, with TRBD1 matching 7 bases. CDR3 length: 15 residues. Germline V gene lookup returns CDR1 SGHTS and CDR2 YDEGEE. With V trimmed by 1 base and J by 4 bases, 7 bases remained unmatched. CDR3 DNA sequence: TGTGCCAGCAGCTTGCCGGGACAGATATTCACTGAAGCTTTCTTT. The encoded protein is CASSLPGQIFTEAFF.

In this sample, this clone turned up a few times. This chain joins TRBV7-9 and TRBJ1-2, with TRBD1 identical over 7 bases. CDR3 length: 13 amino acids. The germline V gene encodes CDR1 SEHNR and CDR2 FQNEAQ (reference sequence). J was trimmed by 8 bases and V by 7 bases; bases with no gene match: 10. The CDR3 DNA sequence: TGTGCCAGCAACAAGGGACAGAGCGAGGGCTACACCTTC. Protein product: CASNKGQSEGYTF.

The chain uses TRBV4-1 and TRBJ2-5; D ambiguous. The J call may be mistaken, given a closer DNA end match to TRBJ2-7. CDR3 size: 15 residues. Germline V CDR1 and CDR2: MGHRA, YSYEKL. CDR3 in amino acids: CASSQLPVVSYEQYF. CDR3 coding DNA: TGCGCCAGCAGCCAGCTGCCGGTAGTTTCCTACGAGCAGTACTTC.

V usage is TRBV7-9 and J usage is TRBJ1-1; 9 bases line up with TRBD1. Germline CDR1 and CDR2: SEHNR and FQNEAQ (reference sequence). The length of the CDR3 is 14 residues. V gave up 5 bases and J gave up 6 bases; unmatched junction bases: 7. DNA for the CDR3: TGTGCCAGCAGCCCGACAGGGGGAATACCTGAAGCTTTCTTT. It is translated as CASSPTGGIPEAFF.

The V and J genes are TRBV6-5 and TRBJ1-6; 8 nucleotides match TRBD1. CDR1 and CDR2 from the germline V gene are MNHEY and SVGAGI. Trimming cost V 5 bases and J 9 bases; bases outside gene matches: 6. The CDR3 totals 14 residues. The CDR3 region has the DNA TGTGCCAGCAGTATTCAGGGGGCTGGTTCACCCCTCCACTTT. Translating it yields CASSIQGAGSPLHF.

This clone was observed a few times. The chain links TRBV7-9 to TRBJ2-5; 7 bases align to TRBD1. The CDR3 consists of 13 residues. V lost 5 bases to trimming and J lost 4 bases; unmatched junction nucleotides: 4. Germline V gene lookup returns CDR1 SEHNR and CDR2 FQNEAQ (reference sequence). The CDR3 region has the DNA TGTGCCAGCAGCCCGACAGGGAGAGAGACCCAGTACTTC. Its protein product is CASSPTGRETQYF.

The rearrangement links TRBV7-3 to TRBJ1-3, with 7 nucleotides matching TRBD1. The germline V gene encodes CDR1 SGHTA and CDR2 FQGTGA. J gave up 3 bases and V 5 bases, and 4 bases lay outside the gene matches. CDR3 length: 14 residues. Written as DNA, the CDR3 is TGTGCCAGCAGCCCAGGGACAGATGGAAACACCATATATTTT. It encodes CASSPGTDGNTIYF.

In this sample, this clone turned up once. One junction end disagrees with the germline gene, perhaps due to a read error. The same CDR3 arises from other DNA sequences in this sample as well. CDR3 protein: CASSYGGPTEAFF. As DNA, the CDR3 is TGTGCCAGCAGCTATGGGGGGCCCACTGAAGCTTTCTTT. The rearrangement uses TRBV5-1 and TRBJ1-1; TRBD1 might be the D (6 bases). CDR3 length: 13 amino acids. In germline, CDR1 is SGHRS, CDR2 YFSETQ.

J is TRBJ2-7 and V is TRBV7-8; 8 positions match TRBD2. Germline trimming cut 3 bases from V and 2 bases from J; bases unmatched to any gene: 3. Germline-derived CDR1 and CDR2 are SGHVS and FQNEAQ. The CDR3 is 14 amino acids. CDR3 in amino acids: CASSFPGLAYEQYF. CDR3 DNA: TGTGCCAGCAGCTTTCCGGGACTAGCCTACGAGCAGTACTTC. Using reference TRBV7-8 and TRBJ2-7 for the parts outside the CDR3, the full variable domain is GAGVSQSPRYKVAKRGQDVALRCDPISGHVSLFWYQQALGQGPEFLTYFQNEAQLDKSGLPSDRFFAERPEGSVSTLKIQRTQQEDSAVYLCASSFPGLAYEQYFGPGTRLTVT.